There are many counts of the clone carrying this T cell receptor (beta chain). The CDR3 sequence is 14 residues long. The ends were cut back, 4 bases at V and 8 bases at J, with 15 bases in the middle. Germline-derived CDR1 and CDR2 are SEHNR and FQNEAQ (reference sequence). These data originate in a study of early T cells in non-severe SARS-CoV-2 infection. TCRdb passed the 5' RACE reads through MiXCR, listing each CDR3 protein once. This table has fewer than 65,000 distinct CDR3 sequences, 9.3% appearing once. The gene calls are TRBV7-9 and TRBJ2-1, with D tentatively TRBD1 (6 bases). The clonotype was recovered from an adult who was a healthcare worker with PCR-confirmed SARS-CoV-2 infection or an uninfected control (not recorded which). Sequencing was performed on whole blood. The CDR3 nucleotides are TGTGCCAGCAGCTCAGGTGGGGGCCCTGATGAGCAGTTCTTC. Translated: CASSSGGGPDEQFF.